The rows below give T cell receptor beta chains drawn from one sample of a study of response to subunit inactivated influenza vaccine. TCRdb independently ran MiXCR on the RT-PCR reads; one entry per CDR3 protein. In the table there are around 750,000 distinct CDR3 sequences, about 20% of which are singletons. The sample in question was PBMCs from blood, obtained roughly 5 days after vaccination. All receptors come from a man between 45 and 60 years old who received an inactivated influenza vaccine. Each CDR3 is given with its conserved first and last residue. D genes are given only for firm matches. Part of the rows lack a size; the others show once, few, many or a class for expanded clones.

abundance	d_gene	j_gene	v_gene	CDR3aa	CDR3nt
few	TRBD2	TRBJ2-1	TRBV5-1	CASTLAAGNEQFF	TGCGCCAGCACTCTAGCGGCGGGGAATGAGCAGTTCTTC
few	TRBD2	TRBJ2-1	TRBV7-9	CASSYSGTTASF	TGTGCCAGCAGCTACTCCGGGACTACCGCGTCGTTC
NA	NA	TRBJ2-1	TRBV10-3	CAISDINGGFYNEQFF	TGTGCCATCAGTGACATAAATGGGGGTTTTTACAATGAGCAGTTCTTC
few	TRBD1	TRBJ1-6	TRBV4-1	CASSQGSGGAYNSPLHF	TGCGCCAGCAGCCAAGGCTCAGGGGGCGCCTATAATTCACCCCTCCACTTT
few	TRBD2	TRBJ2-1	TRBV4-2	CASSQVGPGSASGYNEQFF	TGTGCCAGCAGCCAAGTTGGGCCCGGGAGCGCTAGCGGATACAATGAGCAGTTCTTC
NA	TRBD1	TRBJ2-5	TRBV11-1	CASSSYPRTGGYQETQYF	TGTGCCAGCAGCTCATATCCTCGGACAGGGGGCTACCAAGAGACCCAGTACTTC
few	NA	TRBJ2-2	TRBV11-2	CASSSGLVFWNTGELFF	TGTGCCAGCAGCTCGGGACTCGTTTTCTGGAACACCGGGGAGCTGTTTTTT
few	NA	TRBJ1-2	TRBV5-1	CASSSNGDNYGYTF	TGCGCCAGCAGCTCGAACGGGGATAACTATGGCTACACCTTC
few	NA	TRBJ2-3	TRBV20-1	CSARRWSNRQGGTDTQYF	TGCAGTGCTAGACGCTGGAGTAATCGGCAGGGAGGCACAGATACGCAGTATTTT
few	TRBD1	TRBJ2-3	TRBV7-2	CASSSTGSRADTQYF	TGTGCCAGCAGCTCGACAGGGAGTCGGGCAGATACGCAGTATTTT
few	NA	TRBJ1-4	TRBV24-1	CATSEPSGSTNEKLFF	TGTGCCACCAGTGAGCCCTCAGGATCTACTAATGAAAAACTGTTTTTT
few	NA	TRBJ2-2	TRBV5-1	CASSERVANTGELFF	TGCGCCAGCAGCGAAAGAGTGGCGAACACCGGGGAGCTGTTTTTT
few	NA	TRBJ1-2	TRBV20-1	CSARDVANYGYTF	TGCAGTGCTAGAGATGTGGCTAACTATGGCTACACCTTC
NA	TRBD2	TRBJ2-7	TRBV4-2	CASSHKGVAGSYEQYF	TGTGCCAGCAGCCATAAAGGGGTAGCGGGAAGTTACGAGCAGTACTTC